The entry below gives a single T cell receptor beta chain sequence along with its context. The target antigen is unknown. The sample comes from a study of CD8 T cells in ankylosing spondylitis. Study-wide points: There was a TCR beta motif, made of several highly homologous variants, that appeared characteristic of ankylosing spondylitis blood.

TCRdb itself ran the 5' RACE reads through MiXCR, one entry per CDR3 protein. Of some 100,000 distinct CDR3 sequences in the sample, about 8.3% are singletons; the top ten hold about 31%. The CDR3 spans 10 residues. V lost 6 bases and J lost 9, with 6 bases in between. The rearrangement joins TRBV12-3 or TRBV12-4 to TRBJ2-1; D may be TRBD2 (6 bases). This TCR was sampled from a male donor with ankylosing spondylitis. Sequenced sample: blood, either unsorted or a sorted T cell fraction (not recorded which). The CDR3 nucleotides read TGTGCCAGCAGGGGAGGTGAGCAGTTCTTC. Encoded protein: CASRGGEQFF.